Following are 9 T cell receptor beta chains from one sample sequenced in a study of blood T cells in healthy people across ages. Using a J-beta primer mix together with a sample-barcoded 5' primer, a second PCR was run for roughly 6 to 11 cycles. One entry per CDR3 protein, called by TCRdb with MiXCR from the 5' RACE reads. This table has hundreds of thousands of distinct CDR3 sequences, around three fifths appearing once. Sequences were obtained from blood. These receptors came from a man between 60 and 70 years old in good health.

This clonotype was observed many times. The chain links TRBV20-1 to TRBJ2-5; D is unresolved. The CDR3 has 14 residues. Trimming shortened V by 3 bases and J by 3 bases, and 14 bases separated the two germline ends. The germline CDR1 and CDR2 sequences are DFQATT and SNEGSKA (reference sequence). CDR3 coding DNA: TGCAGTGCTAGCGGGCCGGCGCGGAAAGAGACCCAGTACTTC. Translation: CSASGPARKETQYF.

The sample holds a few counts of this clonotype. The chain recombines TRBV9 with TRBJ1-4, with TRBD1 matching 8 bases. Germline loops: CDR1 SGDLS, CDR2 YYNGEE. J gave up 8 bases and V 4 bases, and 7 bases lay outside the gene matches. The CDR3 has 14 amino acids. The CDR3 loop is CASSPQGAGEKLFF. The CDR3 nucleotides read TGTGCCAGCAGCCCCCAGGGGGCCGGGGAAAAACTGTTTTTT. Supplemented by reference TRBV9 and TRBJ1-4, the full variable domain reads DSGVTQTPKHLITATGQRVTLRCSPRSGDLSVYWYQQSLDQGLQFLIQYYNGEERAKGNILERFSAQQFPDLHSELNLSSLELGDSALYFCASSPQGAGEKLFFGSGTQLSVL.

The rearrangement uses TRBV20-1 and TRBJ2-5; TRBD1 is a possible D gene (6 bases). The germline V gene encodes CDR1 DFQATT and CDR2 SNEGSKA (reference sequence). V dropped 6 bases and J dropped 5 bases, with 13 bases sitting between them. CDR3 length equals 12 residues. CDR3 nucleotide sequence: TGCAGTGCCCAGGGGACGGACGAGACCCAGTACTTC. Residues: CSAQGTDETQYF.

The chain carries TRBV29-1 and TRBJ2-7; TRBD1 matches 7 bases. V was clipped by 5 bases and J by 2 bases; unmatched bases: 9. The CDR3 contains 14 residues. Germline V lookup: CDR1 SQVTM, CDR2 ANQGSEA. CDR3 bases: TGCAGCGTTAATGACCGGGACAGAGCCTACGAGCAGTACTTC. Translation: CSVNDRDRAYEQYF.

This clonotype showed up just a few times. V usage is TRBV11-1 and J usage is TRBJ2-3; D may be TRBD2 (5 bases). In germline, CDR1 is SGHAT, CDR2 FQDESV (reference sequence). There are 15 residues in the CDR3. Trimming left V 1 base short and J 0 bases short, with 8 bases between. The CDR3 spells CASSLEDFSTDTQYF. The DNA of the CDR3 is TGTGCCAGCAGCTTAGAGGACTTTAGCACAGATACGCAGTATTTT.

This chain connects TRBV28 to TRBJ1-2, with 7 bases aligning to TRBD1. CDR3 length: 14 amino acids. The germline CDR1 and CDR2 sequences are MDHEN and SYDVKM. Germline trimming cut 6 bases from V and 2 bases from J; bases unmatched to any gene: 6. The CDR3 sequence: CASRPPGQNYGYTF. The CDR3 nucleotides are TGTGCCAGCAGGCCCCCGGGACAGAACTATGGCTACACCTTC.

The chain has TRBV20-1 and TRBJ1-2, with 12 positions matching TRBD1. Trimming at V came to 5 bases and at J to 7 bases, leaving 5 bases not matched to a gene. The V gene's germline CDR1 is DFQATT and CDR2 SNEGSKA (reference sequence). The CDR3 sequence is 13 residues long. DNA for the CDR3: TGCAGTGCTTGGGACAGGGGGCACGGTGGCTACACCTTC. Its translation is CSAWDRGHGGYTF.

V and J are TRBV5-1 and TRBJ2-3; D possibly uses TRBD1 or TRBD2 (5 bases each). The CDR3 is 14 residues long. Per germline, CDR1 SGHRS and CDR2 YFSETQ. Trimming removed 0 bases at V and 4 bases at J, with 9 bases between. The CDR3 DNA follows: TGCGCCAGCAGCTTGGGAGGGACCGCAGATACGCAGTATTTT. Translating gives CASSLGGTADTQYF.

The gene calls are TRBV20-1 and TRBJ2-7; D remains unclear. The germline V gene has CDR1 DFQATT and CDR2 SNEGSKA (reference sequence). The germline V and J ends were trimmed by 3 bases and 6 bases, with 9 bases remaining between them. The length of the CDR3 is 11 residues. The CDR3, as DNA: TGCAGTGCTAGTCAAAGCCGCGAGCAGTACTTC. This encodes CSASQSREQYF.